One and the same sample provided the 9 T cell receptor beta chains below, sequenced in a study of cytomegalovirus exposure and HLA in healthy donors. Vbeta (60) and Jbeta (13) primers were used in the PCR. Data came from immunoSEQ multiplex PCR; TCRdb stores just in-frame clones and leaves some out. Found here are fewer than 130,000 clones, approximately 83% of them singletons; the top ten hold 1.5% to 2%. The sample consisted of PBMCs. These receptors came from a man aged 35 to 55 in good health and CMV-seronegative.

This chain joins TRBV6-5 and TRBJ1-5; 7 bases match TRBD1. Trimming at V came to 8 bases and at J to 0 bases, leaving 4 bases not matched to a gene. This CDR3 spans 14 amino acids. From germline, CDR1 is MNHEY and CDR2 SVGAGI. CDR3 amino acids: CASGDRYSNQPQHF. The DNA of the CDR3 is TGTGCCAGCGGGGACAGATATAGCAATCAGCCCCAGCATTTT.

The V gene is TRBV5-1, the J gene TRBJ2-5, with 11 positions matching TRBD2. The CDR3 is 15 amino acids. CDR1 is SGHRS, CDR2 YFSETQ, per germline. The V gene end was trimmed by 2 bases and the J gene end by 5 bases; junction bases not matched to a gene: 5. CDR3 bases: TGCGCCAGCAGCTTCGTAGCGGGGGGGCCGGAGACCCAGTACTTC. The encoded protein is CASSFVAGGPETQYF.

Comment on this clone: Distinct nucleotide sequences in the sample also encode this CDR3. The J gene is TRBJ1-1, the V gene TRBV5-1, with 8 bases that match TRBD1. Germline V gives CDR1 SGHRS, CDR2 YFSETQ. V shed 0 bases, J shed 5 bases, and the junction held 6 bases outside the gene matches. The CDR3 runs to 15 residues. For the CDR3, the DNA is TGCGCCAGCAGCTTGGTGGGACAGGCTGGGACTGAAGCTTTCTTT. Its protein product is CASSLVGQAGTEAFF.

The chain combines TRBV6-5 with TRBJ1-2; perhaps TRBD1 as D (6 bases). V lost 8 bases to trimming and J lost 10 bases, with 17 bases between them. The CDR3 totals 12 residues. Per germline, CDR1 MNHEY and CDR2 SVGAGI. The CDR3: CASYTGSNDYTF. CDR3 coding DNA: TGTGCCAGCTACACAGGGAGTAATGACTACACCTTC.

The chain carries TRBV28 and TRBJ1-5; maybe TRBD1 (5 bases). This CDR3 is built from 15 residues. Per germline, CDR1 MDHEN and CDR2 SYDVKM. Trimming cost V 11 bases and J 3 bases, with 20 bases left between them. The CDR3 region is CAVQEKQAFNQPQHF. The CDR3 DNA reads TGTGCCGTGCAAGAAAAACAGGCCTTCAATCAGCCCCAGCATTTT.

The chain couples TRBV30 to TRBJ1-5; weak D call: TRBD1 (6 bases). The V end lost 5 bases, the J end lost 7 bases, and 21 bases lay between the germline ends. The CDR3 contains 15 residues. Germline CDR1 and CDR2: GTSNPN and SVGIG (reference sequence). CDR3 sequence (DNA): TGTGCCTGGGGCGAGGGGGGGACTGCAAAGCAGCCCCAGCATTTT. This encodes CAWGEGGTAKQPQHF.

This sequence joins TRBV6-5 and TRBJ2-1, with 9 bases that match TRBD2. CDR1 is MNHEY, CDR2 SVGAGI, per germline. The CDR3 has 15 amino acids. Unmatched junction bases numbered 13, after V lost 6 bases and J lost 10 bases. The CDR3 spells CASSQRLAVLGEQFF. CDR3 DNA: TGTGCCAGCAGCCAAAGACTAGCGGTTCTCGGAGAGCAGTTCTTC.

In DNA, the CDR3 is TGTGCCAGTAGTGGACAGGGGAAGTATAGCAATCAGCCCCAGCATTTT. The encoded protein is CASSGQGKYSNQPQHF. This chain links TRBV19 with TRBJ1-5, with 9 positions matching TRBD1. This CDR3 is 16 amino acids long. The junction had 5 bases not matched to a gene; V was cut back by 5 bases and J by 0 bases. CDR1 is LNHDA and CDR2 is SQIVND in the germline V gene (reference sequence).

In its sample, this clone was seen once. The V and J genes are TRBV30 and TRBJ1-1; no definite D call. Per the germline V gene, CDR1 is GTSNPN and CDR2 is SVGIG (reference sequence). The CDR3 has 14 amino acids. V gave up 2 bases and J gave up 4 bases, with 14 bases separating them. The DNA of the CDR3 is TGTGCCTGGAGTCCGGGGAGTGGGCGCACTGAAGCTTTCTTT. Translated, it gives CAWSPGSGRTEAFF.